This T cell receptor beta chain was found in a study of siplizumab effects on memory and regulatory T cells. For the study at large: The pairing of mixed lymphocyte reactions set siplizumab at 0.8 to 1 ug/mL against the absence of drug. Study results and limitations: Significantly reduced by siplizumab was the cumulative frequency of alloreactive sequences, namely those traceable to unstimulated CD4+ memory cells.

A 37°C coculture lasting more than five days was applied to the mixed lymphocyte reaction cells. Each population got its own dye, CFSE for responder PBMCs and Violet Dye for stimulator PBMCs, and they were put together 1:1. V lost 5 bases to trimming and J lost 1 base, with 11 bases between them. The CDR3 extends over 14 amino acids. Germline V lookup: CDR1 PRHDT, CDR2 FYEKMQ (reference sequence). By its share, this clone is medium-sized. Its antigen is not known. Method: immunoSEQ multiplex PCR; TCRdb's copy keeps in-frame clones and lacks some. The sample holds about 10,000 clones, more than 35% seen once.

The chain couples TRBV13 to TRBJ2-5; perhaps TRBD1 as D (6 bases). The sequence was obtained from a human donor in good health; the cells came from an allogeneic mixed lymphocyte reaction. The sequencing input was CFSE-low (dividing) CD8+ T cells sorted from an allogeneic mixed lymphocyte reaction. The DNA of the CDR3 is TGTGCCAGCAGCCCACGGACAGTCCAAGAGACCCAGTACTTC. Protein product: CASSPRTVQETQYF.